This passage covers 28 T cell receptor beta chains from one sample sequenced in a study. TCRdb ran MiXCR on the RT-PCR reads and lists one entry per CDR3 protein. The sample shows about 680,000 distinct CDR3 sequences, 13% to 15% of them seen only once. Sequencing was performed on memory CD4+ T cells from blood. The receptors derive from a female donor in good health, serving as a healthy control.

The CDR3 sequence is CAISRDGSNQPQHF. DNA of the CDR3: TGTGCCATCAGTAGGGACGGTAGCAATCAGCCCCAGCATTTT. The chain couples TRBV10-3 to TRBJ1-5, with D tentatively TRBD1 (5 bases). The germline V gene encodes CDR1 ENHRY and CDR2 SYGVKD. Trimming took off 5 bases at V and 0 bases at J, with 8 bases between the two ends. The CDR3 is 14 residues long.

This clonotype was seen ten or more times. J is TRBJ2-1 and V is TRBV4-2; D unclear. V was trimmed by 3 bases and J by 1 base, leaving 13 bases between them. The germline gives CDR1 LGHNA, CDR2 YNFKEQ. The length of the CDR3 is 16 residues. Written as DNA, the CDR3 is TGTGCCAGCAGCCAGGCCCCACGGGTTTCCTACAATGAGCAGTTCTTC. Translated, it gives CASSQAPRVSYNEQFF.

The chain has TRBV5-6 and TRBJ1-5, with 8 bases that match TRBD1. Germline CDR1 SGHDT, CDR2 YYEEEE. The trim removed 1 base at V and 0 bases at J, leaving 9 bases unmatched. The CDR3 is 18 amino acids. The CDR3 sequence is CASSLLGQEETSNQPQHF. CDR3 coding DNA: TGTGCCAGCAGCTTGCTGGGACAGGAGGAAACTAGCAATCAGCCCCAGCATTTT.

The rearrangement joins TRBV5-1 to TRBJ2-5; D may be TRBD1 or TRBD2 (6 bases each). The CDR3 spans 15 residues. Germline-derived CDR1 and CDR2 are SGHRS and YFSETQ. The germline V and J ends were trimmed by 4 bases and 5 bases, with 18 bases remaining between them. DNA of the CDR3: TGCGCCAGCAGCCCAACCGGGGGCAAGGGTGAGACCCAGTACTTC. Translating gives CASSPTGGKGETQYF. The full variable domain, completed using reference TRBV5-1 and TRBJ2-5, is KAGVTQTPRYLIKTRGQQVTLSCSPISGHRSVSWYQQTPGQGLQFLFEYFSETQRNKGNFPGRFSGRQFSNSRSEMNVSTLELGDSALYLCASSPTGGKGETQYFGPGTRLLVL.

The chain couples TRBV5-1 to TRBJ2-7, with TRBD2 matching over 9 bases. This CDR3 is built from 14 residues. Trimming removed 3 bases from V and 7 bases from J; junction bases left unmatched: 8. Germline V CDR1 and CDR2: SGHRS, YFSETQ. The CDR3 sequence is CASSSTSGFVEQYF. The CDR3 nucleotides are TGCGCCAGCAGCTCCACTAGCGGGTTTGTGGAGCAGTACTTC. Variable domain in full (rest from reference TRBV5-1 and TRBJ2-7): KAGVTQTPRYLIKTRGQQVTLSCSPISGHRSVSWYQQTPGQGLQFLFEYFSETQRNKGNFPGRFSGRQFSNSRSEMNVSTLELGDSALYLCASSSTSGFVEQYFGPGTRLTVT.

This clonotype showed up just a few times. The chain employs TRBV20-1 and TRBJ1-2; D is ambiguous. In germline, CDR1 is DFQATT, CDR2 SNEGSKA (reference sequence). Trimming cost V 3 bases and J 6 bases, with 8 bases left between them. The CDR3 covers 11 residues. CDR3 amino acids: CSARAVHGYTF. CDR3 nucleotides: TGCAGTGCTAGGGCAGTACATGGCTACACCTTC.

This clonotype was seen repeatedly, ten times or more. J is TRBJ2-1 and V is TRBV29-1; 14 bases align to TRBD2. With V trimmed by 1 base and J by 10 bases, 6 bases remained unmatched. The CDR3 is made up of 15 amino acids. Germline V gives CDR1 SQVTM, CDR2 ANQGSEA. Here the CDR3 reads CSVEAGTSGRQEQFF. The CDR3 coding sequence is TGCAGCGTTGAAGCCGGGACTAGCGGGAGACAAGAGCAGTTCTTC.

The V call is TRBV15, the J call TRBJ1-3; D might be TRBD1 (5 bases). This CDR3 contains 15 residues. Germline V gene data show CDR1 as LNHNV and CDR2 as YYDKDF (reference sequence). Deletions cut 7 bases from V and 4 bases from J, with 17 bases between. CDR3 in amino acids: CATTVGPPGGNTIYF. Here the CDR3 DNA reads TGTGCCACCACCGTGGGGCCCCCGGGCGGAAACACCATATATTTT.

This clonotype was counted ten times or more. CDR3 sequence reads: CAISDSTGVGFNEQFF. The CDR3 bases are TGTGCCATCAGTGACTCTACGGGAGTAGGGTTCAATGAGCAGTTCTTC. The rearrangement uses TRBV10-3 and TRBJ2-1; D may be TRBD2 (6 bases). Deletions cut 3 bases from V and 6 bases from J, with 18 bases between. CDR1 and CDR2 (germline): ENHRY, SYGVKD. CDR3 length equals 16 residues.

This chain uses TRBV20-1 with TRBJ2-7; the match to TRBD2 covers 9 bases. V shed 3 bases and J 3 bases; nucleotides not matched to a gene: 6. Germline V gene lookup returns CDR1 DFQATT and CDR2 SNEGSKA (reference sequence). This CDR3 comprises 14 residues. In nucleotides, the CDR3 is TGCAGTGCTAGTTCTGGTAGCGGGAGCTACGAGCAGTACTTC. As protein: CSASSGSGSYEQYF.

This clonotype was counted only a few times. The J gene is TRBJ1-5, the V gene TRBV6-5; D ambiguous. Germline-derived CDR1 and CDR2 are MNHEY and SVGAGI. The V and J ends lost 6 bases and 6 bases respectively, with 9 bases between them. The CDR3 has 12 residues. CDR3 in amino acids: CASRKGGQPQHF. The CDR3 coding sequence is TGTGCCAGCAGAAAAGGAGGTCAGCCCCAGCATTTT.

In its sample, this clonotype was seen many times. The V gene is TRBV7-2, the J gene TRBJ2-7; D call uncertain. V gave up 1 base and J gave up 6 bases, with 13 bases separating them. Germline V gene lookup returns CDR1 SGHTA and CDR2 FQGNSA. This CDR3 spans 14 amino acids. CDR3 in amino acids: CASSLGTSTGEQYF. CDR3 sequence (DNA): TGTGCCAGCAGCTTAGGGACCTCCACTGGCGAGCAGTACTTC.

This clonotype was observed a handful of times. This CDR3 is CASSLLGLNNEQFF. DNA for the CDR3: TGCGCCAGCAGCTTGTTGGGACTTAACAATGAGCAGTTCTTC. The J gene is TRBJ2-1, the V gene TRBV5-1; a weak D match, TRBD2 (6 bases). V lost 1 base, J lost 5 bases, and 10 bases lay in between. From germline, CDR1 is SGHRS and CDR2 YFSETQ. This CDR3 has 14 residues.

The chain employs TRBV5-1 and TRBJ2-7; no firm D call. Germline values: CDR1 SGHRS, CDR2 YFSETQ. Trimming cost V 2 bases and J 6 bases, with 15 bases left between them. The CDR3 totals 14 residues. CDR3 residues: CASSLDPVLPEQYF. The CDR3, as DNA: TGCGCCAGCAGCTTAGACCCCGTCCTGCCCGAGCAGTACTTC.

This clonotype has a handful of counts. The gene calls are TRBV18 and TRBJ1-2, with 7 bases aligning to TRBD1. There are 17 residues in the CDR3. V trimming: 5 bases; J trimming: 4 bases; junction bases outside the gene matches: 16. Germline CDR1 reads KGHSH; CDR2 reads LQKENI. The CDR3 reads CASSSKDNRGVGYGYTF. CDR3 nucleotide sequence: TGTGCCAGCTCATCGAAAGATAACAGGGGAGTGGGCTATGGCTACACCTTC.

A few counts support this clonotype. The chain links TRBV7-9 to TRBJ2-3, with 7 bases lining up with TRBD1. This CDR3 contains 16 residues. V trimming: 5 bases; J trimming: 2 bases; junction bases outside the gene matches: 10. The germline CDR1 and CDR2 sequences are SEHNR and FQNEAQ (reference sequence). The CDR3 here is CASSRQGIDTTDTQYF. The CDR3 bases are TGTGCCAGCAGCCGACAGGGAATTGACACCACAGATACGCAGTATTTT. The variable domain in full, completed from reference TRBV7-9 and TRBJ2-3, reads DTGVSQNPRHKITKRGQNVTFRCDPISEHNRLYWYRQTLGQGPEFLTYFQNEAQLEKSRLLSDRFSAERPKGSFSTLEIQRTEQGDSAMYLCASSRQGIDTTDTQYFGPGTRLTVL.

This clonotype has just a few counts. The chain's CDR3 is CASSLGKDTQYF. CDR3 DNA: TGTGCCAGCAGCCTCGGGAAGGATACGCAGTATTTT. The chain joins TRBV13 to TRBJ2-3, with TRBD2 as a possible D gene (5 bases). Germline V gene sequence: CDR1 PRHDT, CDR2 FYEKMQ (reference sequence). The CDR3 runs to 12 residues. V was shortened by 5 bases and J by 6 bases, with 9 bases between the two germline ends. Filled out from reference TRBV13 and TRBJ2-3, the complete variable domain reads AAGVIQSPRHLIKEKRETATLKCYPIPRHDTVYWYQQGPGQDPQFLISFYEKMQSDKGSIPDRFSAQQFSDYHSELNMSSLELGDSALYFCASSLGKDTQYFGPGTRLTVL.

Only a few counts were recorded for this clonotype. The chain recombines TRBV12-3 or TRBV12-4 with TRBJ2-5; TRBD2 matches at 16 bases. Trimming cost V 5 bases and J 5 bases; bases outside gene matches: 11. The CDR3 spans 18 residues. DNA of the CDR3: TGTGCCAGCAGTGCCGGGACTAGCGGGAGGGCCGGTAGGGAGACCCAGTACTTC. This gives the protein CASSAGTSGRAGRETQYF.

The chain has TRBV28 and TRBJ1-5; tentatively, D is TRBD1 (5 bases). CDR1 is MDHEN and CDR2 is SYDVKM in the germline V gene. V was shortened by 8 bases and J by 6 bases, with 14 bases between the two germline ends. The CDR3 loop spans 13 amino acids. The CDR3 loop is CASLLRGIQPQHF. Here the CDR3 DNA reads TGTGCCAGCCTTTTACGGGGGATTCAGCCCCAGCATTTT.

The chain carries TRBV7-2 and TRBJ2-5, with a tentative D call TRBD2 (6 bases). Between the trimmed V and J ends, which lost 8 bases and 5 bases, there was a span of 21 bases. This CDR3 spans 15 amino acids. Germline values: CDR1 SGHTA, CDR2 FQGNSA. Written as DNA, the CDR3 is TGTGCCAGCCGACCGGGGGTGGTCCCCGGGGAGACCCAGTACTTC. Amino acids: CASRPGVVPGETQYF.

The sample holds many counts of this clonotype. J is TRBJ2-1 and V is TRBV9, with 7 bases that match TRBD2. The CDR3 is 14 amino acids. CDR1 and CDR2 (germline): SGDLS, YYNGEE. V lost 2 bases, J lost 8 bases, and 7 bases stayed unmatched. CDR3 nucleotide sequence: TGTGCCAGCAGCGTCCTAGCCCGGGGGGATGAGCAGTTCTTC. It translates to CASSVLARGDEQFF.

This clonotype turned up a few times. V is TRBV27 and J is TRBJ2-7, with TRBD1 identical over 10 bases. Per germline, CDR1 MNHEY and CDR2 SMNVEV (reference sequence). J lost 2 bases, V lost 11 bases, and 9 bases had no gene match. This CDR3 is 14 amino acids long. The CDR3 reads CAARDRGGPYEQYF. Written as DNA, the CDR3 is TGTGCCGCGAGGGACAGGGGAGGGCCCTACGAGCAGTACTTC.

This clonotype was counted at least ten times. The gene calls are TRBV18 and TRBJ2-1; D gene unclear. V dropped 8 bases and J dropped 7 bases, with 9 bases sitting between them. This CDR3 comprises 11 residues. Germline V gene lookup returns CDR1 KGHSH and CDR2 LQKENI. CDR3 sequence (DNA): TGTGCCAGCAGTCCCCAAAATGAGCAGTTCTTC. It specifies CASSPQNEQFF.

The CDR3 sequence is CSATQYNEQFF. CDR3 coding DNA: TGCAGTGCTACTCAGTACAATGAGCAGTTCTTC. The chain uses TRBV20-1 and TRBJ2-1, with D unresolved. CDR1 DFQATT and CDR2 SNEGSKA come from the germline V gene (reference sequence). V gave up 4 bases and J gave up 4 bases, with 5 bases separating them. This CDR3 is built from 11 residues.

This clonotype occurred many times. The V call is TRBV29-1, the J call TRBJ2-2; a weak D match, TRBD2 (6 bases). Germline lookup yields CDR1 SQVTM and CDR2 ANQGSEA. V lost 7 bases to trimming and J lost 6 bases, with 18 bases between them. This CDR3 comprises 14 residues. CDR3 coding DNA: TGCAGCGCCAGAACTAGCATAGAGCCCGGGGAGCTGTTTTTT. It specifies CSARTSIEPGELFF.

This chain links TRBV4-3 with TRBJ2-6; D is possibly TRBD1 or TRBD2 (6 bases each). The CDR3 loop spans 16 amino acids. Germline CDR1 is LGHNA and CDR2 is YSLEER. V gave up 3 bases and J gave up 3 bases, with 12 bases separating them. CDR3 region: CASSQRGANGANVLTF. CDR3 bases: TGCGCCAGCAGCCAGAGGGGGGCAAATGGGGCCAACGTCCTGACTTTC.

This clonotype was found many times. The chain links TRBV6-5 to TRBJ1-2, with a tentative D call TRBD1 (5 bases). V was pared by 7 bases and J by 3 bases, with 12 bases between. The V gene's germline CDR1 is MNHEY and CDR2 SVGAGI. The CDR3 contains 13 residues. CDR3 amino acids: CASKAGVDYGYTF. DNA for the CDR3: TGTGCCAGCAAGGCGGGGGTCGACTATGGCTACACCTTC.

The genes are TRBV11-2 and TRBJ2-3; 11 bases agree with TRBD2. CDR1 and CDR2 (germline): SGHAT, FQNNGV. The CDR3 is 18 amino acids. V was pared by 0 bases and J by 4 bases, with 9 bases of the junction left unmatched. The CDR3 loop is CASSLDWLAGGVADTQYF. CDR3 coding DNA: TGTGCCAGCAGCTTAGATTGGCTAGCGGGAGGAGTTGCAGATACGCAGTATTTT.